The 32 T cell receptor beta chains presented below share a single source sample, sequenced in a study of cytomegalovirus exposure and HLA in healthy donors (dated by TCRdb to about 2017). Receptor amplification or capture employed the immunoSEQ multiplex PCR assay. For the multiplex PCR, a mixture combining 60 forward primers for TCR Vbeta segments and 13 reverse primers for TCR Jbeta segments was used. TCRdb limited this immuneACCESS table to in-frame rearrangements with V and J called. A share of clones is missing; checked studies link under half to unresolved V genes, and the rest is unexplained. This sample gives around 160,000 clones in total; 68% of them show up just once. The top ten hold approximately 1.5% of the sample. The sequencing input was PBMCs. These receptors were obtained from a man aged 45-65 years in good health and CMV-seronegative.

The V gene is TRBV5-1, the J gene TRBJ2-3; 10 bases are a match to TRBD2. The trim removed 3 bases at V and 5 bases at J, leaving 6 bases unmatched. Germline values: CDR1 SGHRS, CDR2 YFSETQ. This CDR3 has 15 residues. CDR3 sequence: CASSSGLAVGDTQYF. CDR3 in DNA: TGCGCCAGCAGCTCCGGACTAGCGGTGGGAGATACGCAGTATTTT.

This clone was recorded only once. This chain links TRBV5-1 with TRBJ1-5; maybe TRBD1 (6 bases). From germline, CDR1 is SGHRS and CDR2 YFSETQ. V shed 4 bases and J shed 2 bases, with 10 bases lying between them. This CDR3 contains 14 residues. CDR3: CASSNSGGNQPQHF. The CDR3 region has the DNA TGCGCCAGCAGCAACTCAGGGGGCAATCAGCCCCAGCATTTT. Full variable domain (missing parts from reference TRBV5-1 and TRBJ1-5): KAGVTQTPRYLIKTRGQQVTLSCSPISGHRSVSWYQQTPGQGLQFLFEYFSETQRNKGNFPGRFSGRQFSNSRSEMNVSTLELGDSALYLCASSNSGGNQPQHFGDGTRLSIL.

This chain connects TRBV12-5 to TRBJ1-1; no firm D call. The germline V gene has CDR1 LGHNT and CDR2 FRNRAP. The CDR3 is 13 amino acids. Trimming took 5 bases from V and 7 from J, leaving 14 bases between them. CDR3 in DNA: TGTGCTAGTGGTATAGGGAGAACAAGTGAAGCTTTCTTT. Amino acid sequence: CASGIGRTSEAFF.

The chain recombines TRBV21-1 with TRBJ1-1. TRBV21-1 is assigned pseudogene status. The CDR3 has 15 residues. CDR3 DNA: TGTGCCAGCAGCAAAGCGCCTATTGGGAACACTGAAGCTTTCTTT. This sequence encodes CASSKAPIGNTEAFF.

The CDR3 spells CASSPRLAGGGGNEQFF. The CDR3 DNA reads TGTGCCAGTAGTCCCCGACTAGCGGGGGGTGGTGGCAATGAGCAGTTCTTC. V gene TRBV19 combines with J gene TRBJ2-1, with 13 bases lining up with TRBD2. Germline V gives CDR1 LNHDA, CDR2 SQIVND (reference sequence). Unmatched junction bases numbered 10, after V lost 5 bases and J lost 6 bases. CDR3 length: 17 amino acids.

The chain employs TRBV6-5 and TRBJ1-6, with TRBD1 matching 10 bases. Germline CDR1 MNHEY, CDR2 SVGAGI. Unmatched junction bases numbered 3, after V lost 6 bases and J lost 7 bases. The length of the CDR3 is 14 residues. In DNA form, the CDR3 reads TGTGCCAGCAGCCTGGGACAGGGGAATTCACCCCTCCACTTT. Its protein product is CASSLGQGNSPLHF.

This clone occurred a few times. The DNA for the CDR3 is TGCGCCAGCAGCCCGGAGAGGTCGTGGAACACTGAAGCTTTCTTT. This sequence encodes CASSPERSWNTEAFF. The chain combines TRBV5-1 with TRBJ1-1, with D unresolved. Germline V lookup: CDR1 SGHRS, CDR2 YFSETQ. Trimming stripped 4 bases from V and 1 base from J, with 14 bases between. The CDR3 runs to 15 residues.

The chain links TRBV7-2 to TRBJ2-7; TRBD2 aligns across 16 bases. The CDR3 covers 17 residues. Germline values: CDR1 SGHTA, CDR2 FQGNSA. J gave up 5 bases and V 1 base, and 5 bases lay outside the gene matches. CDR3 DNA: TGTGCCAGCAGCTTAGTAGGGACTAGCGGGGGGGTAGACGAGCAGTACTTC. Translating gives CASSLVGTSGGVDEQYF.

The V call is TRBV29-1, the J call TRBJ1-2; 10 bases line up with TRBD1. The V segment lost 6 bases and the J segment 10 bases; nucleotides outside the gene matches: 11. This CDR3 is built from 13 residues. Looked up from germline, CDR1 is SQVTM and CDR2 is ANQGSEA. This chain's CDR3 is CSVVWTGGRDYTF. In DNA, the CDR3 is TGCAGCGTAGTATGGACAGGGGGGAGAGACTACACCTTC.

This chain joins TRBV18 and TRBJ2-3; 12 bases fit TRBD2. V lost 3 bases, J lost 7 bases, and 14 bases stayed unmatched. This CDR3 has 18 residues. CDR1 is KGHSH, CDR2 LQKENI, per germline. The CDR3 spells CASSPSLTSGGLTNTQYF. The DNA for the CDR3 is TGTGCCAGCTCACCGAGCTTGACTAGCGGGGGACTCACGAATACGCAGTATTTT.

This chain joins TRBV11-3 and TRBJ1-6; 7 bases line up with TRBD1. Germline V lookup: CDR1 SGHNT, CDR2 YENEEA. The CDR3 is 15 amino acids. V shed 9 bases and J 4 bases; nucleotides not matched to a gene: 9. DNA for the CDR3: TGTGCCAGTCCGGAAGGGGGCAGGTATAATTCACCCCTCCACTTT. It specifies CASPEGGRYNSPLHF.

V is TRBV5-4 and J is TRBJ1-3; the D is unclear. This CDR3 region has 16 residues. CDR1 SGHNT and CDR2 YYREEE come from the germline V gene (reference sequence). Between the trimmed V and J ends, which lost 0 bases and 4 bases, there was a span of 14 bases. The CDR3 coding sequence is TGTGCCAGCAGCTTGGCCGGGGATGTTTTCGGAAACACCATATATTTT. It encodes CASSLAGDVFGNTIYF.

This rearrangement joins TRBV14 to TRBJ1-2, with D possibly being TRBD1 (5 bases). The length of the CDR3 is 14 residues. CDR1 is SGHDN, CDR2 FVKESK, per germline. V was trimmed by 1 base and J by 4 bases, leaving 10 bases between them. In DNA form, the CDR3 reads TGTGCCAGCAGCCAAGGGAGACAGACCTATGGCTACACCTTC. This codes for CASSQGRQTYGYTF.

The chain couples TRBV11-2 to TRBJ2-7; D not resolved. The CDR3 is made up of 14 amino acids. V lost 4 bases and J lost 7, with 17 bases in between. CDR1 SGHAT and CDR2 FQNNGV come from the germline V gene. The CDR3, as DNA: TGTGCCAGCAGCTCCCCGCGACACTCACCTGAGCAGTACTTC. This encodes CASSSPRHSPEQYF.

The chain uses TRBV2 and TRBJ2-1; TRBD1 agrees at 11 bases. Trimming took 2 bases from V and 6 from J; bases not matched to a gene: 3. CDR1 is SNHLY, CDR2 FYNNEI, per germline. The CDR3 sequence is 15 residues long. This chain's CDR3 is CASSEPGQGGNEQFF. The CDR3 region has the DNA TGTGCCAGCAGTGAACCGGGACAGGGGGGCAATGAGCAGTTCTTC. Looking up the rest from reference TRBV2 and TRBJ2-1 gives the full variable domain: EPEVTQTPSHQVTQMGQEVILRCVPISNHLYFYWYRQILGQKVEFLVSFYNNEISEKSEIFDDQFSVERPDGSNFTLKIRSTKLEDSAMYFCASSEPGQGGNEQFFGPGTRLTVL.

This chain's CDR3 is CASSYWTVRSSYEQYF. The CDR3 DNA reads as TGTGCCAGCAGTTACTGGACAGTGAGGAGCTCCTACGAGCAGTACTTC. The rearrangement uses TRBV6-5 and TRBJ2-7; D possibly corresponds to TRBD1 (6 bases). The V end lost 1 base, the J end lost 0 bases, and 13 bases lay between the germline ends. Germline assignment: CDR1 MNHEY and CDR2 SVGAGI. CDR3 length equals 16 residues.

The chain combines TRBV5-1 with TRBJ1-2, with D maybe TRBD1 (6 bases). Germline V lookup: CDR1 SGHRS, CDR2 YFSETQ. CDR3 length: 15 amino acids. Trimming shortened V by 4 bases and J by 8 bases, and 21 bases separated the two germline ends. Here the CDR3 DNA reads TGCGCCAGCAGCGAACGTTCGGGGGGCCCTAGGGGCTACACCTTC. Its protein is CASSERSGGPRGYTF.

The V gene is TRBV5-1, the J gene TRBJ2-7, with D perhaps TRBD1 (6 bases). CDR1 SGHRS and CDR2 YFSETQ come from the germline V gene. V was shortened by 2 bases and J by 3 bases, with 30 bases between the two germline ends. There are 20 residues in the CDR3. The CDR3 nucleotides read TGCGCCAGCAGCTTACCCTGGACAGATAGGGAGCAGACCGGGCACTACGAGCAGTACTTC. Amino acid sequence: CASSLPWTDREQTGHYEQYF.

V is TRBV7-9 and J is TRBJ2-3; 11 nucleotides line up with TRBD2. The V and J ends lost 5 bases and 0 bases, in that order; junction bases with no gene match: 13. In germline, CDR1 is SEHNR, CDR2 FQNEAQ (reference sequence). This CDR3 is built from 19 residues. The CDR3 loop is CASSPGLAVDPSSTDTQYF. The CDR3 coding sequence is TGTGCCAGCAGCCCGGGACTAGCGGTGGACCCCTCTAGCACAGATACGCAGTATTTT.

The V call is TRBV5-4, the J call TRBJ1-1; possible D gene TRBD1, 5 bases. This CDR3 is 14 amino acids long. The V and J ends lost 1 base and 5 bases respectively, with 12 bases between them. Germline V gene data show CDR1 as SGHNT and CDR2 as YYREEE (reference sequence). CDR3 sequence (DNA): TGTGCCAGCAGCTTGCAGGGCATTAGGACTGAAGCTTTCTTT. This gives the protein CASSLQGIRTEAFF.

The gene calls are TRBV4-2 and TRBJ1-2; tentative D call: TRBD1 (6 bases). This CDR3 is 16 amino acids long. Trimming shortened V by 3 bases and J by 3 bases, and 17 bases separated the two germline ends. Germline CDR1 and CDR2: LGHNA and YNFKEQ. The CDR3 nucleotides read TGTGCCAGCAGCCAGAACGGACAGCCCGGCGACTATGGCTACACCTTC. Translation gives CASSQNGQPGDYGYTF.

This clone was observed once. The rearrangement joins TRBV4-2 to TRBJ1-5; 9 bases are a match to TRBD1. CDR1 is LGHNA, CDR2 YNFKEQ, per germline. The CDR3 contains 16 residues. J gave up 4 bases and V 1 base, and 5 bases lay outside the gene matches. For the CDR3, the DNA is TGTGCCAGCAGCCAAGGGACAGGGGTTCAGAATCAGCCCCAGCATTTT. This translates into CASSQGTGVQNQPQHF.

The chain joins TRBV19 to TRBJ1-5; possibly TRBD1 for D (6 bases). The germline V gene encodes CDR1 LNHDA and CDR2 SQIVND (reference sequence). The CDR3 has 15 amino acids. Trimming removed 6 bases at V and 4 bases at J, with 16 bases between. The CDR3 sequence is CASSKDRGPNQPQHF. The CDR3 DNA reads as TGTGCCAGTAGCAAGGACAGAGGTCCAAATCAGCCCCAGCATTTT.

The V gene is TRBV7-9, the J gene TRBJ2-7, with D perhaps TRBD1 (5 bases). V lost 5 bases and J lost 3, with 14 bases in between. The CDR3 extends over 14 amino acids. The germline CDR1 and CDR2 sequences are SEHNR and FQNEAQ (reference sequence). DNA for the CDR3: TGTGCCAGCAGCCTGCAGGGAATCAGCTACGAGCAGTACTTC. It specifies CASSLQGISYEQYF.

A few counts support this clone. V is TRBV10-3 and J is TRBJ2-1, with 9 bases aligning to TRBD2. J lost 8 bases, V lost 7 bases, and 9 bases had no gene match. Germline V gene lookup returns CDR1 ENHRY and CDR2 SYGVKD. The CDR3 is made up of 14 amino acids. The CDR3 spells CAIMGGGVNHEQFF. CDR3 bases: TGTGCCATCATGGGCGGGGGGGTAAACCATGAGCAGTTCTTC.

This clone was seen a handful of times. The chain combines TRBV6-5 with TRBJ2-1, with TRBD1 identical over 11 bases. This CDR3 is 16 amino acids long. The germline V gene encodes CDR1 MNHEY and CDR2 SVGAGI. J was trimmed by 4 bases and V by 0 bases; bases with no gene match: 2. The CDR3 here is CASSYSGQGAYNEQFF. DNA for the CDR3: TGTGCCAGCAGTTACTCCGGACAGGGGGCTTACAATGAGCAGTTCTTC.

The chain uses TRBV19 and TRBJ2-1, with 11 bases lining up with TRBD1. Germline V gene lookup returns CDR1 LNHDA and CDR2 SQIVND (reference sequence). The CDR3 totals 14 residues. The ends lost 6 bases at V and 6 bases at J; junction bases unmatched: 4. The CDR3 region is CASRRDRGINEQFF. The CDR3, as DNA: TGTGCCAGTAGGAGGGACAGGGGGATCAATGAGCAGTTCTTC.

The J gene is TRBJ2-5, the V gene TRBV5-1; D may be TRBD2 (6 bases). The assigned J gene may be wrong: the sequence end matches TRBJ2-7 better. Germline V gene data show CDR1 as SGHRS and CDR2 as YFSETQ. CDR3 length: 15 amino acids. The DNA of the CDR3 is TGCGCCAGCAGCTTTTCGCAGGGAGGCGGCTACGAGCAGTACTTC. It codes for CASSFSQGGGYEQYF.

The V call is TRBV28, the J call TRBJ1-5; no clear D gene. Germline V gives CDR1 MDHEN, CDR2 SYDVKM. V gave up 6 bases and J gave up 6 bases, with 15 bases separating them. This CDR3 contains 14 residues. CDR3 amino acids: CASRVGRSGQPQHF. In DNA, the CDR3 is TGTGCCAGCAGGGTGGGGAGGTCAGGTCAGCCCCAGCATTTT.

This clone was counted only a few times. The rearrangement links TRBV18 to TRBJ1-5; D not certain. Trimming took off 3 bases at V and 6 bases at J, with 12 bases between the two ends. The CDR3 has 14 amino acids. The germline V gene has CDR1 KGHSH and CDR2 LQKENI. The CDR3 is CASSPGREGQPQHF. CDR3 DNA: TGTGCCAGCTCACCCGGGAGAGAAGGTCAGCCCCAGCATTTT.

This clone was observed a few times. CDR3 protein: CASRGNRGAYEQYF. CDR3 in DNA: TGCGCCAGCAGAGGGAACAGGGGGGCCTACGAGCAGTACTTC. The chain links TRBV5-1 to TRBJ2-7; 8 bases are a match to TRBD1. There are 14 residues in the CDR3. CDR1 SGHRS and CDR2 YFSETQ come from the germline V gene. Trimming took 5 bases from V and 2 from J; bases not matched to a gene: 6.

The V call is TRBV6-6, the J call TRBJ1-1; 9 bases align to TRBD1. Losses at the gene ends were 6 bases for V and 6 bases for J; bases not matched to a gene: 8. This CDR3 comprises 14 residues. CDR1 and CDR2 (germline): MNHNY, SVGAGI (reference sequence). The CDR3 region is CASSPGQGLAEAFF. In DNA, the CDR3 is TGTGCCAGCAGCCCTGGACAGGGGTTGGCTGAAGCTTTCTTT.